A single sample is the source of the 31 T cell receptor beta chains below, sequenced in a study of blood T cell repertoires in COVID-19. This table comes from immunoSEQ multiplex PCR, and its TCRdb copy is limited to in-frame clones, with some not included. The profile shows about 77,000 clones, 75% to 85% of them singletons. The material sequenced was peripheral blood. These receptors came from a woman aged 70-85 years with acute or convalescent COVID-19.

The rearrangement joins TRBV10-3 to TRBJ1-2, with a possible D match to TRBD1 (5 bases). The V and J ends lost 10 bases and 1 base respectively, with 7 bases between them. CDR1 is ENHRY, CDR2 SYGVKD, per germline. The CDR3 loop spans 11 amino acids. In nucleotides, the CDR3 is TGTGCCACTCAGGGTAACTATGGCTACACCTTC. Residues: CATQGNYGYTF.

V gene TRBV2 combines with J gene TRBJ1-6, with 7 bases lining up with TRBD1. Germline values: CDR1 SNHLY, CDR2 FYNNEI. V was pared by 3 bases and J by 6 bases, with 2 bases of the junction left unmatched. This CDR3 has 14 residues. The CDR3 sequence is CASSEGQTNSPLHF. Written as DNA, the CDR3 is TGTGCCAGCAGTGAGGGACAGACTAATTCACCCCTCCACTTT.

J is TRBJ1-2 and V is TRBV4-1, with a tentative D call TRBD1 (6 bases). Germline loops: CDR1 MGHRA, CDR2 YSYEKL. This CDR3 spans 16 amino acids. The V end was cut by 3 bases, the J end by 5 bases, with 19 bases between. In nucleotides, the CDR3 is TGCGCCAGCAGCCAGTTCAGTACAGGGCTACGATATGGCTACACCTTC. It is translated as CASSQFSTGLRYGYTF.

This chain connects TRBV5-1 to TRBJ1-3; no definite D call. Germline V gene lookup returns CDR1 SGHRS and CDR2 YFSETQ. The CDR3 runs to 12 residues. Trimming shortened V by 0 bases and J by 4 bases, and 2 bases separated the two germline ends. CDR3 loop: CASSLAGNTIYF. The DNA for the CDR3 is TGCGCCAGCAGCTTGGCGGGAAACACCATATATTTT.

The rearrangement links TRBV7-8 to TRBJ1-5; tentative D call: TRBD1 (6 bases). Germline V gene lookup returns CDR1 SGHVS and CDR2 FQNEAQ. Trimming took off 5 bases at V and 1 base at J, with 15 bases between the two ends. The CDR3 is made up of 16 amino acids. CDR3 bases: TGTGCCAGCAGCCTTTACAGGGTAACCAGCAATCAGCCCCAGCATTTT. Its protein is CASSLYRVTSNQPQHF.

V usage is TRBV11-2 and J usage is TRBJ2-2; 8 nucleotides align to TRBD2. Germline loops: CDR1 SGHAT, CDR2 FQNNGV. With 6 bases clipped from V and 1 base from J, the junction kept 7 bases outside the gene matches. The CDR3 extends over 16 amino acids. The CDR3 is CASSPSGGWNTGELFF. The CDR3 bases are TGTGCCAGCAGTCCAAGCGGGGGCTGGAACACCGGGGAGCTGTTTTTT.

This CDR3 is CAISRARTDTQYF. The DNA for the CDR3 is TGTGCCATTAGCAGAGCCCGCACAGATACGCAGTATTTT. This sequence joins TRBV6-5 and TRBJ2-3; D is unresolved. The CDR3 consists of 13 residues. Germline V gene data show CDR1 as MNHEY and CDR2 as SVGAGI. V shed 10 bases and J shed 1 base, with 12 bases lying between them.

The chain employs TRBV27 and TRBJ2-7, with a possible D match to TRBD1 (5 bases). Germline V gives CDR1 MNHEY, CDR2 SMNVEV (reference sequence). The V end was cut by 2 bases, the J end by 3 bases, with 8 bases between. The CDR3 sequence is 13 residues long. CDR3 residues: CASSLAQGYEQYF. The CDR3 DNA reads TGTGCCAGCAGTTTAGCCCAGGGCTACGAGCAGTACTTC.

This chain links TRBV15 with TRBJ2-4; D perhaps matches TRBD2 (7 bases). Trimming took off 0 bases at V and 9 bases at J, with 21 bases between the two ends. This CDR3 region has 17 residues. In germline, CDR1 is LNHNV, CDR2 YYDKDF (reference sequence). Here the CDR3 reads CATSRDLGGALAVIQYF. The CDR3 coding sequence is TGTGCCACCAGCAGAGATCTTGGGGGGGCCCTAGCGGTCATTCAGTACTTC. Full variable domain (missing parts from reference TRBV15 and TRBJ2-4): DAMVIQNPRYQVTQFGKPVTLSCSQTLNHNVMYWYQQKSSQAPKLLFHYYDKDFNNEADTPDNFQSRRPNTSFCFLDIRSPGLGDTAMYLCATSRDLGGALAVIQYFGAGTRLSVL.

The rearrangement uses TRBV9 and TRBJ2-7, with TRBD1 matching 10 bases. The CDR3 loop spans 15 amino acids. Trimming at V came to 0 bases and at J to 2 bases, leaving 2 bases not matched to a gene. Germline V gene lookup returns CDR1 SGDLS and CDR2 YYNGEE. The DNA of the CDR3 is TGTGCCAGCAGCGTAGGGGGACAGGGGACCTACGAGCAGTACTTC. It encodes CASSVGGQGTYEQYF.

The chain carries TRBV6-6 and TRBJ2-7; no clear D. The CDR3 runs 12 residues. The germline gives CDR1 MNHNY, CDR2 SVGAGI (reference sequence). V was clipped by 7 bases and J by 1 base, with 8 bases between them. The CDR3 DNA reads as TGTGCCAGCACCGGGTTTTCCTACGAGCAGTACTTC. Protein sequence: CASTGFSYEQYF.

This chain connects TRBV11-2 to TRBJ2-7; D is perhaps TRBD1 (6 bases). Germline loops: CDR1 SGHAT, CDR2 FQNNGV. The germline V and J ends were trimmed by 6 bases and 0 bases, with 12 bases remaining between them. This CDR3 is built from 14 residues. The CDR3 is CASSRQDVSYEQYF. CDR3 DNA sequence: TGTGCCAGCAGTCGACAGGACGTCTCCTACGAGCAGTACTTC.

The chain employs TRBV5-1 and TRBJ1-1, with D possibly TRBD1 on 6 matching bases. This CDR3 spans 16 amino acids. V lost 3 bases, J lost 5 bases, and 20 bases lay in between. Germline CDR1 reads SGHRS; CDR2 reads YFSETQ. This CDR3 is CASSSPQGYKETEAFF. The DNA of the CDR3 is TGCGCCAGCAGCTCGCCTCAGGGGTACAAGGAGACTGAAGCTTTCTTT.

This sequence joins TRBV7-8 and TRBJ1-4; TRBD1 matches at 7 bases. J was trimmed by 2 bases and V by 1 base; bases with no gene match: 4. The CDR3 is 16 residues long. Germline V gene lookup returns CDR1 SGHVS and CDR2 FQNEAQ. The CDR3 coding sequence is TGTGCCAGCAGCTTAGTCACAGGGGCGACTAATGAAAAACTGTTTTTT. The encoded protein is CASSLVTGATNEKLFF.

The chain carries TRBV6-2 or TRBV6-3 and TRBJ1-2; TRBD1 matches 7 bases. CDR1 is MNHEY and CDR2 is SVGEGT in the germline V gene. The CDR3 runs 13 residues. V lost 5 bases, J lost 4 bases, and 4 bases stayed unmatched. The CDR3 is CASSKGQIYGYTF. The CDR3 bases are TGTGCCAGCAGTAAGGGACAGATCTATGGCTACACCTTC.

The chain couples TRBV9 to TRBJ2-2; 9 nucleotides match TRBD2. This CDR3 is built from 17 residues. Germline CDR1 and CDR2: SGDLS and YYNGEE. V was pared by 0 bases and J by 5 bases, with 8 bases of the junction left unmatched. Here the CDR3 reads CASSVGPSGGRTGELFF. The DNA of the CDR3 is TGTGCCAGCAGCGTAGGCCCCAGCGGGGGGCGGACCGGGGAGCTGTTTTTT.

V gene TRBV3-1 (or the pseudogene TRBV3-2) combines with J gene TRBJ1-1, with 12 bases matching TRBD1. V gave up 1 base and J gave up 8 bases; unmatched junction bases: 11. Germline V lookup: CDR1 LGHDT, CDR2 YNNKEL (reference sequence). CDR3 size: 17 residues. CDR3 region: CASSQVGTGGERSEAFF. In DNA, the CDR3 is TGTGCCAGCAGCCAAGTCGGGACAGGGGGCGAAAGAAGCGAAGCTTTCTTT.

The chain uses TRBV6-1 and TRBJ1-4; 10 positions agree with TRBD1. Per the germline V gene, CDR1 is MNHNS and CDR2 is SASEGT. The CDR3 is made up of 16 amino acids. V lost 1 base and J lost 6; bases outside the gene matches: 5. DNA for the CDR3: TGTGCCAGCAGTGAAGAGGTGGGACAGGGGCATGAAAAACTGTTTTTT. It encodes CASSEEVGQGHEKLFF.

The genes are TRBV4-2 and TRBJ1-1; no clear D gene. The CDR3 runs 12 residues. V lost 0 bases to trimming and J lost 7 bases, with 6 bases between them. Germline CDR1 is LGHNA and CDR2 is YNFKEQ. The CDR3 spells CASSQDLREAFF. CDR3 in DNA: TGTGCCAGCAGCCAAGATTTGCGTGAAGCTTTCTTT.

The rearrangement links TRBV19 to TRBJ2-5; 11 bases are a match to TRBD2. Germline CDR1 is LNHDA and CDR2 is SQIVND (reference sequence). The V segment lost 5 bases and the J segment 5 bases; nucleotides outside the gene matches: 19. The CDR3 is made up of 19 amino acids. CDR3 sequence: CASSSPSGGPIQSLETQYF. The DNA for the CDR3 is TGTGCCAGTAGTTCTCCTAGCGGGGGGCCAATTCAATCTTTGGAGACCCAGTACTTC.

This chain links TRBV13 with TRBJ1-1, with 7 positions matching TRBD1. Germline values: CDR1 PRHDT, CDR2 FYEKMQ (reference sequence). V lost 1 base to trimming and J lost 1 base; unmatched junction nucleotides: 3. This CDR3 comprises 15 residues. CDR3 sequence: CASSLADRANTEAFF. The CDR3 nucleotides are TGTGCCAGCAGCTTAGCCGACAGGGCGAACACTGAAGCTTTCTTT.

The V gene is TRBV12-3 or TRBV12-4, the J gene TRBJ2-5; TRBD1 matches at 7 bases. Germline trimming cut 3 bases from V and 4 bases from J; bases unmatched to any gene: 2. The CDR3 contains 13 residues. CDR3 coding DNA: TGTGCCAGCAGTTTTACAGGGGCAGAGACCCAGTACTTC. Translation: CASSFTGAETQYF.

This chain links TRBV5-1 with TRBJ2-1; 7 nucleotides line up with TRBD1. The trim removed 0 bases at V and 6 bases at J, leaving 6 bases unmatched. The CDR3 runs 15 residues. CDR1 is SGHRS and CDR2 is YFSETQ in the germline V gene. As DNA, the CDR3 is TGCGCCAGCAGCTTGGGTAGGGGGCGTCTCAATGAGCAGTTCTTC. Its translation is CASSLGRGRLNEQFF. Supplemented by reference TRBV5-1 and TRBJ2-1, the full variable domain reads KAGVTQTPRYLIKTRGQQVTLSCSPISGHRSVSWYQQTPGQGLQFLFEYFSETQRNKGNFPGRFSGRQFSNSRSEMNVSTLELGDSALYLCASSLGRGRLNEQFFGPGTRLTVL.

The chain recombines TRBV10-3 with TRBJ2-1; D remains ambiguous. Between the trimmed V and J ends, which lost 0 bases and 8 bases, there was a span of 20 bases. Germline CDR1 is ENHRY and CDR2 is SYGVKD. The CDR3 has 17 residues. CDR3 region: CAISESRKTPRVDEQFF. The DNA for the CDR3 is TGTGCCATCAGTGAGTCGAGGAAAACCCCCAGAGTGGATGAGCAGTTCTTC.

This clone was picked up a small number of times. The rearrangement uses TRBV24-1 and TRBJ2-1; possible D gene TRBD1, 5 bases. The CDR3 is 14 amino acids. The germline V gene encodes CDR1 KGHDR and CDR2 SFDVKD. V shed 3 bases and J shed 9 bases, with 14 bases lying between them. The DNA of the CDR3 is TGTGCCACCAGTGATCCCGACAGTCCCGCTGAGCAGTTCTTC. This gives the protein CATSDPDSPAEQFF.

This clone was picked up a small number of times. The V call is TRBV27, the J call TRBJ1-2; D remains unclear. The ends were cut back, 2 bases at V and 4 bases at J, with 8 bases in the middle. CDR3 length: 13 residues. From germline, CDR1 is MNHEY and CDR2 SMNVEV (reference sequence). As DNA, the CDR3 is TGTGCCAGCAGTTTAAACAGCCTCTATGGCTACACCTTC. Translation gives CASSLNSLYGYTF.

The chain joins TRBV6-5 to TRBJ2-1, with TRBD2 as a possible D gene (6 bases). Trimming stripped 6 bases from V and 3 bases from J, with 15 bases between. The CDR3 spans 15 residues. Per germline, CDR1 MNHEY and CDR2 SVGAGI. The CDR3 nucleotides read TGTGCCAGCAGAAAACTAGCAGTCGGCTACAATGAGCAGTTCTTC. The encoded protein is CASRKLAVGYNEQFF.

The rearrangement links TRBV2 to TRBJ2-5; a weak D match, TRBD2 (6 bases). Trimming removed 4 bases from V and 4 bases from J, with 13 bases in between. The germline CDR1 and CDR2 sequences are SNHLY and FYNNEI. This CDR3 has 14 amino acids. This CDR3 reads CASSAGTHVETQYF. CDR3 in DNA: TGTGCCAGCAGTGCCGGGACTCACGTAGAGACCCAGTACTTC.

V gene TRBV14 combines with J gene TRBJ2-3; D is unresolved. The CDR3 length is 14 residues. CDR1 is SGHDN, CDR2 FVKESK, per germline. V shed 0 bases and J shed 3 bases, with 7 bases lying between them. The CDR3 loop is CASSQDWQTDTQYF. CDR3 sequence (DNA): TGTGCCAGCAGCCAAGATTGGCAGACAGATACGCAGTATTTT.

The rearrangement uses TRBV7-9 and TRBJ1-2; D unresolved. V lost 5 bases to trimming and J lost 4 bases, with 17 bases between them. Germline V gene lookup returns CDR1 SEHNR and CDR2 FQNEAQ (reference sequence). The CDR3 covers 15 residues. CDR3 sequence reads: CASSAALFSGYGYTF. DNA for the CDR3: TGTGCCAGCAGCGCCGCCCTCTTTAGTGGCTATGGCTACACCTTC. Based on the CDR3 plus reference TRBV7-9 and TRBJ1-2, the full variable domain is DTGVSQNPRHKITKRGQNVTFRCDPISEHNRLYWYRQTLGQGPEFLTYFQNEAQLEKSRLLSDRFSAERPKGSFSTLEIQRTEQGDSAMYLCASSAALFSGYGYTFGSGTRLTVV.

The chain joins TRBV19 to TRBJ1-3, with TRBD1 identical over 7 bases. CDR3 length: 16 amino acids. With V trimmed by 6 bases and J by 0 bases, 8 bases remained unmatched. CDR1 is LNHDA and CDR2 is SQIVND in the germline V gene (reference sequence). The CDR3 loop reads CASSDRVSISGNTIYF. CDR3 sequence (DNA): TGTGCCAGTAGCGACAGGGTATCCATCTCTGGAAACACCATATATTTT.